This T cell receptor (beta chain) comes out of a study of T cell changes during pregnancy in multiple sclerosis. The CDR3 covers 18 residues. The V and J ends lost 2 bases and 3 bases, in that order; junction bases with no gene match: 10. Germline V gene data show CDR1 as MGHRA and CDR2 as YSYEKL. The data were produced by immunoSEQ multiplex PCR, yet TCRdb's version contains in-frame clones alone and is incomplete. This sample has 46,000 or so clones, with 80% to 95% found just once. This sequence was found in a female donor with multiple sclerosis, enrolled in a pregnancy study. The chain joins TRBV4-1 to TRBJ1-5; TRBD1 agrees at 10 bases. The sample here was CD8+ T cells from peripheral blood mononuclear cells, taken after pregnancy. The CDR3 here is CASSQSPHGTGDNQPQHF. As DNA, the CDR3 is TGCGCCAGCAGCCAATCCCCCCACGGGACAGGGGACAATCAGCCCCAGCATTTT.